This entry is about one T cell receptor beta chain. This clone occurred a few times. No cognate antigen has been identified for it. No base qualities exist here, and no much larger clone lies one base off it. This sample is drawn from a study of chemoradiotherapy in HPV16-positive cancers (dated 2022 in TCRdb). Regarding the study in general: Functional T-cell assays on cells from a couple of HPV16-positive patients defined candidate HPV-specific T-cell clones and common TCR motifs. The candidate HPV-specific TCRs and motifs were then tracked in TCR repertoires from around 93 patients with HPV-related cancers. The study asked whether T-cell immunity to the HPV oncoproteins E6 and E7 changes during chemoradiotherapy and whether this immunity affects survival. Findings and caveats that apply to the study as a whole: The functional definition of HPV-specific T cells was derived from only two HPV16-positive patients, and the survival association was reported for HPV16-positive patients. Expansion of candidate HPV-specific clones and E7-related TCR motifs was observed in the tumor microenvironment during treatment, whereas no such expansion was observed for non-HPV-specific T cells. Among HPV16-positive patients, expansion of HPV-responsive T cells during chemoradiotherapy was associated with better recurrence-free survival.

Because repertoires were sampled repeatedly during chemoradiotherapy, clonal expansion in the tumor microenvironment could be followed. The CDR3 starts with the cysteine, ends with the phenylalanine, and has 18 residues. Kept here is only the CDR3 DNA, which spans 54 bases and is read in frame from base 1. Reading the germline V gene (reference sequence) gives CDR1 SGHNT and CDR2 YYREEE. The germline ends are 22 bases apart after V is trimmed by 2 bases and J by 1 base. The protocol used for the library was the immunoSEQ multiplex PCR assay. TCRdb stores this immuneACCESS table with in-frame sequences only. Part of the clones is absent; in the studies checked, under half of the shortfall reflects unresolved V genes, and no reason is known for the rest. In this sample the table shows under 3,500 clones, under 90% of which occur a single time. The top ten hold about 3% of the sample.

The chain uses TRBV5-4 and TRBJ2-7; a tentative D call is TRBD1 (5 bases match). The source was tumor tissue, collected from a patient who underwent chemoradiotherapy. The sequence was collected from a human donor with HPV-associated anogenital cancer. The DNA sequence reads TGTGCCAGCAGCTTTGGGGTCACCAGGGCACAATGGTCCTACGAGCAGTACTTC. Its protein reads: CASSFGVTRAQWSYEQYF.